The clone carrying this TCR beta chain is a singleton in its sample. Its target is not known. This CDR3 spans 14 amino acids. Deletions cut 6 bases from V and 5 bases from J, with 14 bases between. Germline CDR1 is LNHDA and CDR2 is SQIVND (reference sequence). Some clones are missing from TCRdb's copy, which holds only in-frame ones; the method was immunoSEQ multiplex PCR. The table lists about 2.3 million clones, approximately 93% of them singletons, with 0.3% to 0.4% in the top ten. This sample stems from a study of shared clonotypes between healthy human individuals. The wider study: The donor group consisted of two women and three men, aged 18 to 49. General study points: The rarefaction results pointed to incomplete sorted-subset sequencing despite large depth.

This sequence joins TRBV19 and TRBJ1-3; D possibly corresponds to TRBD1 (5 bases). Sequenced input: naive CD4+ T cells from PBMCs. The subset here: CD45RA+ positively selected. The receptor was derived from a man aged 18 to 29 in good health. Some clones in this sample may be carry-over from other donors' samples. The CDR3 protein is CASSPGTERNTIYF. Here the CDR3 DNA reads TGTGCCAGTAGCCCCGGGACGGAAAGAAACACCATATATTTT.